This T cell receptor beta chain was found in a study of cytomegalovirus exposure and HLA in healthy donors. Across the whole study: There were 350 to 400 genotyped donors. Of these, 81% fell in the genetic ancestry cluster associated with self-reported Caucasian donors.

As regards this clone: Antigen: not known.

PCR involved 60 Vbeta and 13 Jbeta primers. The protocol was immunoSEQ multiplex PCR, while the TCRdb copy is restricted to in-frame clones and leaves out a portion. The sample has approximately 44,000 clones; around 62% are singletons. Healthy bone marrow donors supplied every sample. The germline V gene has CDR1 SGHNT and CDR2 YYREEE (reference sequence). The junction had 11 bases not matched to a gene; V was cut back by 10 bases and J by 5 bases. CDR3 length: 13 residues. Study findings and constraints: Cytomegalovirus association was assigned to under 200 TCR beta chains. In the analysis, some V segments, TRBV6-2 and TRBV6-3 included, were excluded as indistinguishable.

The sequencing input was PBMCs. This receptor was taken from a human donor in good health. The rearrangement joins TRBV5-4 to TRBJ2-5; 7 bases line up with TRBD1. In DNA form, the CDR3 reads TGTGCCGGGGGAAGGGGGCCCCTCGAGACCCAGTACTTC. It yields the protein CAGGRGPLETQYF. The full variable domain, completed using reference TRBV5-4 and TRBJ2-5, is ETGVTQSPTHLIKTRGQQVTLRCSSQSGHNTVSWYQQALGQGPQFIFQYYREEENGRGNFPPRFSGLQFPNYSSELNVNALELDDSALYLCAGGRGPLETQYFGPGTRLLVL.